This entry describes one T cell receptor (beta chain). Its target is unknown. This CDR3 is built from 15 residues. The V gene lost 4 bases and the J gene lost 3 bases, with 17 bases spanning the gap. Germline V gene lookup returns CDR1 SGHDT and CDR2 YYEEEE. PCR primers comprised 60 Vbeta and 13 Jbeta primers. The table came from immunoSEQ multiplex PCR; TCRdb's copy has only in-frame clones and leaves some out. This sample contains tens of thousands of clones. The sample comes from a study of cytomegalovirus exposure and HLA in healthy donors. In the study overall: Of more than 350 genotyped donors, roughly 80% clustered with self-reported Caucasian donors.

Study-wide points: It was reported that TCR beta sequences correctly inferred the HLA-A and HLA-B alleles for most subjects. Rare sequences made up most TCRs, while some public TCRs were found in many donors. An analysis done earlier found most TCR beta V segments productive about 87% or about 30% of the time.

The receptor comes from a female donor in good health and CMV-seropositive. The rearrangement links TRBV5-6 to TRBJ2-7; D is uncertain. The sequencing sample was made of PBMCs. CDR3 bases: TGTGCCAGCAGCATTGGCGGCCGCAGTAACTACGAGCAGTACTTC. It yields the protein CASSIGGRSNYEQYF.